This T cell receptor beta chain was found in a study of response to subunit inactivated influenza vaccine. Study results and caveats: Few additional T cells are recruited per seasonal influenza vaccination, authors suggested.

MiXCR, run by TCRdb on the RT-PCR reads, gives a single entry per CDR3 protein. The repertoire holds 650,000 to 800,000 distinct CDR3 sequences, with over 11% as singletons. A few counts support this clonotype. Its target is unknown. The V gene lost 8 bases and the J gene lost 1 base, with 8 bases spanning the gap. The CDR3 totals 12 residues. Germline V gives CDR1 MNHEY, CDR2 SVGEGT. The origin of this receptor is a man aged 45 to 65 who received an inactivated influenza vaccine. The chain carries TRBV6-2 or TRBV6-3 and TRBJ2-5, with D maybe TRBD1 (5 bases). Sample: PBMCs from blood, taken roughly 15 days before vaccination. CDR3 coding DNA: TGTGCCAGCCACAGGTCCCAAGAGACCCAGTACTTC. Translated: CASHRSQETQYF.